What follows are 27 T cell receptor beta chains derived from one specimen sequenced in a study of blood T cells in healthy people across ages. It was with a sample-barcoded 5' primer and a J-beta primer mix that a second PCR of roughly 7 to 12 cycles was run. Using its own MiXCR run on the 5' RACE reads, TCRdb lists one record per CDR3 protein. Of about 1.8 million distinct CDR3 sequences in the sample, 49% were seen once. The specimen sequenced was blood. These TCRs come from a woman aged 40 to 50 in good health.

J is TRBJ2-1 and V is TRBV12-3 or TRBV12-4; D is unresolved. Trimming removed 5 bases at V and 7 bases at J, with 21 bases between. This CDR3 is 16 amino acids long. The DNA of the CDR3 is TGTGCCAGCAGTCCGCACATCGTGCCTCCTGTGAATGAGCAGTTCTTC. The encoded protein is CASSPHIVPPVNEQFF.

This clonotype appeared many times. V gene TRBV29-1 combines with J gene TRBJ2-5; possible D gene TRBD2, 5 bases. V lost 6 bases to trimming and J lost 4 bases, with 21 bases between them. This CDR3 contains 15 residues. Germline V CDR1 and CDR2: SQVTM, ANQGSEA. The CDR3 region has the DNA TGCAGCGTCCACAAAGGAAGAGGGAGAGGAGAGACCCAGTACTTC. Translated, it gives CSVHKGRGRGETQYF.

V usage is TRBV7-2 and J usage is TRBJ2-5; D is possibly TRBD1 (6 bases). Trimming cost V 5 bases and J 4 bases, with 14 bases left between them. The V gene's germline CDR1 is SGHTA and CDR2 FQGNSA. The CDR3 contains 14 residues. CDR3 sequence reads: CASSVETGAETQYF. In nucleotides, the CDR3 is TGTGCCAGCAGCGTAGAGACAGGCGCAGAGACCCAGTACTTC.

This clonotype appeared a few times. The chain combines TRBV20-1 with TRBJ2-5, with D perhaps given as TRBD1 or TRBD2 (6 bases each). Trimming removed 2 bases from V and 4 bases from J, with 14 bases in between. Germline V gene lookup returns CDR1 DFQATT and CDR2 SNEGSKA (reference sequence). CDR3 size: 14 residues. The CDR3 DNA reads as TGCAGTGCTAGATGGGGGGCCAGTTCAGAGACCCAGTACTTC. Amino acids: CSARWGASSETQYF.

The chain recombines TRBV18 with TRBJ2-3; either TRBD1 or TRBD2 may fit D (6 bases each). This CDR3 is 15 amino acids long. V shed 3 bases and J shed 4 bases, with 14 bases lying between them. Germline values: CDR1 KGHSH, CDR2 LQKENI. Here the CDR3 reads CASSPGGPVPDTQYF. The CDR3 bases are TGTGCCAGCTCACCTGGGGGGCCCGTTCCAGATACGCAGTATTTT.

This chain connects TRBV12-3 or TRBV12-4 to TRBJ2-5; possible D gene TRBD2, 5 bases. The DNA end lines up better with TRBJ2-7; the J call may be wrong. The CDR3 sequence is 17 residues long. The CDR3 sequence is CASSFVAHGIYRAEQYF. The CDR3 DNA sequence: TGTGCCAGCAGTTTTGTTGCACACGGGATTTACAGAGCCGAGCAGTACTTC.

This clonotype occurred a few times. The gene calls are TRBV25-1 and TRBJ2-7; tentatively, D is TRBD2 (7 bases). Trimming took 3 bases from V and 6 from J, leaving 18 bases between them. The CDR3 spans 15 residues. CDR1 is MGHDK, CDR2 SYGVNS, per germline. The chain's CDR3 is CASSESGRGGGEQYF. The CDR3 DNA is TGTGCCAGCAGTGAGTCAGGTAGGGGGGGTGGCGAGCAGTACTTC.

The rearrangement joins TRBV9 to TRBJ2-7; D possibly matches TRBD1 or TRBD2 (5 bases each). The CDR3 spans 17 residues. The V end was cut by 5 bases, the J end by 2 bases, with 23 bases between. Germline assignment: CDR1 SGDLS and CDR2 YYNGEE. CDR3 in amino acids: CASSTALWGSATYEQYF. DNA for the CDR3: TGTGCCAGCAGTACCGCCCTGTGGGGGTCGGCTACCTACGAGCAGTACTTC.

This clonotype was counted a few times. The chain uses TRBV7-9 and TRBJ2-3, with 11 bases identical to TRBD2. This CDR3 spans 15 amino acids. The V gene end was trimmed by 6 bases and the J gene end by 2 bases; junction bases not matched to a gene: 4. The V gene's germline CDR1 is SEHNR and CDR2 FQNEAQ (reference sequence). The CDR3 protein is CASRPSGGTTDTQYF. The CDR3 nucleotides are TGTGCCAGCAGACCTAGCGGGGGGACCACAGATACGCAGTATTTT.

Only a few counts were recorded for this clonotype. CDR3 loop: CASSLEASGGSDTQYF. CDR3 bases: TGTGCCAGCAGCTTAGAAGCTAGCGGGGGATCAGATACGCAGTATTTT. V gene TRBV7-2 combines with J gene TRBJ2-3; 10 bases map to TRBD2. The CDR3 has 16 amino acids. Unmatched junction bases numbered 5, after V lost 1 base and J lost 4 bases. Germline V gives CDR1 SGHTA, CDR2 FQGNSA.

The sample holds one count of this clonotype. This rearrangement joins TRBV6-5 to TRBJ2-1; 15 nucleotides align to TRBD2. The CDR3 runs 15 residues. J gave up 9 bases and V 6 bases, and 6 bases lay outside the gene matches. CDR1 and CDR2 from the germline V gene are MNHEY and SVGAGI. The CDR3 loop is CASSPLGLAGGEQFF. CDR3 coding DNA: TGTGCCAGCAGCCCCCTGGGACTAGCGGGGGGTGAGCAGTTCTTC.

The chain employs TRBV6-5 and TRBJ2-1, with D maybe TRBD2 (5 bases). The CDR3 totals 11 residues. V was pared by 9 bases and J by 11 bases, with 14 bases between. Germline assignment: CDR1 MNHEY and CDR2 SVGAGI. As DNA, the CDR3 is TGTGCCAGTACGAGGGCGGGTAAGCAGTTCTTC. This gives the protein CASTRAGKQFF.

V gene TRBV4-1 combines with J gene TRBJ1-2, with TRBD1 matching over 8 bases. The V gene's germline CDR1 is MGHRA and CDR2 YSYEKL. The CDR3 length is 18 residues. V dropped 0 bases and J dropped 2; count of bases not matched to a gene: 11. CDR3 amino acids: CASSQDYQGANTNYGYTF. CDR3 coding DNA: TGCGCCAGCAGCCAAGACTACCAGGGGGCGAATACCAACTATGGCTACACCTTC.

This clonotype was detected only a few times. The rearrangement joins TRBV28 to TRBJ1-2; D is unresolved. Between the trimmed V and J ends, which lost 6 bases and 1 base, there was a span of 12 bases. The CDR3 is made up of 14 amino acids. The germline V gene has CDR1 MDHEN and CDR2 SYDVKM. In DNA, the CDR3 is TGTGCCAGCAGCCCTCCAGGATTTAACTATGGCTACACCTTC. Its translation is CASSPPGFNYGYTF.

This rearrangement joins TRBV28 to TRBJ1-2; TRBD1 matches at 7 bases. Germline lookup yields CDR1 MDHEN and CDR2 SYDVKM. V lost 6 bases and J lost 4; bases outside the gene matches: 11. This CDR3 has 15 residues. This CDR3 is CASRPDRTRSYGYTF. CDR3 bases: TGTGCCAGCAGGCCGGACAGGACTAGGTCCTATGGCTACACCTTC.

This rearrangement joins TRBV2 to TRBJ2-5; D is perhaps TRBD2 (6 bases). This CDR3 has 14 residues. V gave up 4 bases and J gave up 11 bases, with 20 bases separating them. Germline V gives CDR1 SNHLY, CDR2 FYNNEI. CDR3 loop: CASSGGSGWDEQYF. CDR3 coding DNA: TGTGCCAGCAGTGGGGGGAGCGGGTGGGATGAGCAGTACTTC. The full variable domain, rest sourced from reference TRBV2 and TRBJ2-5, is EPEVTQTPSHQVTQMGQEVILRCVPISNHLYFYWYRQILGQKVEFLVSFYNNEISEKSEIFDDQFSVERPDGSNFTLKIRSTKLEDSAMYFCASSGGSGWDEQYFGPGTRLLVL.

The chain employs TRBV5-1 and TRBJ2-5; D is unresolved. The CDR3 length is 16 residues. V was shortened by 0 bases and J by 1 base, with 13 bases between the two germline ends. Per the germline V gene, CDR1 is SGHRS and CDR2 is YFSETQ. CDR3 in DNA: TGCGCCAGCAGCTTGGGAGCTTTTGCGGCCCAAGAGACCCAGTACTTC. Translated, it gives CASSLGAFAAQETQYF. The full variable domain, with the rest looked up from reference TRBV5-1 and TRBJ2-5, is KAGVTQTPRYLIKTRGQQVTLSCSPISGHRSVSWYQQTPGQGLQFLFEYFSETQRNKGNFPGRFSGRQFSNSRSEMNVSTLELGDSALYLCASSLGAFAAQETQYFGPGTRLLVL.

The chain recombines TRBV20-1 with TRBJ1-5; D is undetermined. The V gene's germline CDR1 is DFQATT and CDR2 SNEGSKA (reference sequence). This CDR3 is built from 14 residues. The V end lost 0 bases, the J end lost 2 bases, and 8 bases lay between the germline ends. CDR3 nucleotide sequence: TGCAGTGCTAGAGAAACAGTTCGCAATCAGCCCCAGCATTTT. Its protein product is CSARETVRNQPQHF.

The V gene is TRBV28, the J gene TRBJ2-3; D uncertain. The germline CDR1 and CDR2 sequences are MDHEN and SYDVKM. The CDR3 covers 12 residues. V lost 8 bases to trimming and J lost 3 bases, with 9 bases between them. This CDR3 reads CASLSHTDTQYF. Here the CDR3 DNA reads TGTGCCAGCCTTAGTCATACAGATACGCAGTATTTT.

The rearrangement uses TRBV6-6 and TRBJ1-2, with unresolved D. The germline V and J ends were trimmed by 6 bases and 3 bases, with 8 bases remaining between them. This CDR3 is built from 12 residues. Germline V gene lookup returns CDR1 MNHNY and CDR2 SVGAGI (reference sequence). In DNA, the CDR3 is TGTGCCAGCAGGACTTACGACTATGGCTACACCTTC. It codes for CASRTYDYGYTF.

In this sample, this clonotype turned up a few times. The gene calls are TRBV4-1 and TRBJ2-7; 8 nucleotides line up with TRBD1. In germline, CDR1 is MGHRA, CDR2 YSYEKL. This CDR3 is built from 15 residues. With V trimmed by 1 base and J by 1 base, 3 bases remained unmatched. The DNA for the CDR3 is TGCGCCAGCAGCCAAGGGGGGGACAGGTCCTACGAGCAGTACTTC. It encodes CASSQGGDRSYEQYF.

The chain is built from TRBV7-9 and TRBJ1-5, with 8 bases lining up with TRBD1. The germline gives CDR1 SEHNR, CDR2 FQNEAQ (reference sequence). The CDR3 extends over 16 amino acids. V shed 3 bases and J 2 bases; nucleotides not matched to a gene: 6. CDR3 DNA sequence: TGTGCCAGCAGCTTCGCAGACAGGGGAGGCAATCAGCCCCAGCATTTT. This encodes CASSFADRGGNQPQHF.

The chain couples TRBV11-3 to TRBJ2-1, with TRBD2 matching 8 bases. The germline gives CDR1 SGHNT, CDR2 YENEEA. J was trimmed by 9 bases and V by 0 bases; bases with no gene match: 4. The CDR3 has 14 amino acids. The CDR3 protein is CASSLDGGVGEQFF. The CDR3 DNA follows: TGTGCCAGCAGCTTAGACGGGGGGGTGGGTGAGCAGTTCTTC.

The chain couples TRBV29-1 to TRBJ2-3; D uncertain. Germline V gene data show CDR1 as SQVTM and CDR2 as ANQGSEA. The CDR3 spans 12 residues. The V and J ends lost 6 bases and 7 bases respectively, with 14 bases between them. The CDR3 region is CSVYQSGNTQYF. CDR3 nucleotide sequence: TGCAGCGTCTATCAATCCGGTAATACGCAGTATTTT.

This clonotype was seen only a few times. The chain carries TRBV12-3 or TRBV12-4 and TRBJ2-1; 11 bases are a match to TRBD2. V shed 6 bases and J 7 bases; nucleotides not matched to a gene: 5. CDR3 length: 14 residues. The CDR3 DNA reads as TGTGCCAGCAGATATAGCGGGGGGGCAAATGAGCAGTTCTTC. Protein product: CASRYSGGANEQFF.

This chain's CDR3 is CSAKGGVGVDTQYF. The CDR3 DNA sequence: TGCAGTGCTAAGGGGGGGGTAGGTGTAGATACGCAGTATTTT. The V call is TRBV20-1, the J call TRBJ2-3, with D possibly matching TRBD2 (7 bases). The length of the CDR3 is 14 residues. The germline V gene has CDR1 DFQATT and CDR2 SNEGSKA (reference sequence). The V gene lost 4 bases and the J gene lost 5 bases, with 16 bases spanning the gap.

This clonotype was observed a handful of times. CDR3 sequence: CASSSGQGLEKLFF. The CDR3 nucleotides are TGTGCCAGCAGCTCGGGACAGGGGCTTGAAAAACTGTTTTTT. The chain carries TRBV7-6 and TRBJ1-4, with 10 bases lining up with TRBD1. The germline V gene has CDR1 SGHVS and CDR2 FNYEAQ. Trimming removed 4 bases from V and 7 bases from J; junction bases left unmatched: 3. The CDR3 consists of 14 residues.